This entry lists 20 T cell receptor beta chains sequenced from one sample in a study of identifying expanded T cells in peripheral blood. Assay used: immunoSEQ multiplex PCR; TCRdb lists only in-frame clones, some missing. The top ten clones hold around 14% of a sample with approximately 97,000 clones, around 89% of them seen once. The sequenced material came from blood. The source is a person aged 18 to 70 in good health.

CDR3 DNA: TGTGCCACCAGCAGGGAGGCGCTAGCGGGGCAAGAGACCCAGTACTTC. Amino acids: CATSREALAGQETQYF. The V gene is TRBV15, the J gene TRBJ2-5; TRBD2 matches at 9 bases. The V gene's germline CDR1 is LNHNV and CDR2 YYDKDF (reference sequence). V dropped 3 bases and J dropped 2; count of bases not matched to a gene: 7. The CDR3 spans 16 residues.

The J gene is TRBJ2-5, the V gene TRBV18; D is perhaps TRBD1 (5 bases). V was trimmed by 3 bases and J by 3 bases, leaving 14 bases between them. The CDR3 extends over 15 amino acids. Germline lookup yields CDR1 KGHSH and CDR2 LQKENI. This chain's CDR3 is CASSPGDRGEETQYF. The CDR3 coding sequence is TGTGCCAGCTCACCTGGCGACAGAGGAGAAGAGACCCAGTACTTC. Supplemented by reference TRBV18 and TRBJ2-5, the full variable domain reads NAGVMQNPRHLVRRRGQEARLRCSPMKGHSHVYWYRQLPEEGLKFMVYLQKENIIDESGMPKERFSAEFPKEGPSILRIQQVVRGDSAAYFCASSPGDRGEETQYFGPGTRLLVL.

This clone occurred once. V gene TRBV14 combines with J gene TRBJ1-2; D not certain. The germline gives CDR1 SGHDN, CDR2 FVKESK. The CDR3 sequence is 14 residues long. V was shortened by 7 bases and J by 1 base, with 13 bases between the two germline ends. The CDR3 coding sequence is TGTGCCAGCACCCCCAAAGGGATTAACTATGGCTACACCTTC. Protein product: CASTPKGINYGYTF.

The V and J genes are TRBV27 and TRBJ2-5; TRBD2 matches 8 bases. There are 15 residues in the CDR3. Germline lookup yields CDR1 MNHEY and CDR2 SMNVEV (reference sequence). The V gene end was trimmed by 5 bases and the J gene end by 5 bases; junction bases not matched to a gene: 10. CDR3 nucleotides: TGTGCCAGCAGTGCCCTAGGAGCGGGAGAGGAGACCCAGTACTTC. This codes for CASSALGAGEETQYF.

The rearrangement joins TRBV5-1 to TRBJ2-7; a weak D match, TRBD2 (5 bases). The CDR3 has 14 residues. V gave up 1 base and J gave up 1 base, with 9 bases separating them. Germline V gene data show CDR1 as SGHRS and CDR2 as YFSETQ. CDR3 region: CASSLFTGSYEQYF. The DNA for the CDR3 is TGCGCCAGCAGCTTGTTTACGGGGTCCTACGAGCAGTACTTC.

The V gene is TRBV20-1, the J gene TRBJ1-1, with TRBD1 matching 9 bases. CDR1 and CDR2 from the germline V gene are DFQATT and SNEGSKA (reference sequence). The CDR3 runs to 11 residues. The J segment lost 11 bases and the V segment lost 1 base, leaving 2 bases of the junction unmatched. The DNA of the CDR3 is TGCAGTGCTAGAGGGGACAGGGACGCTTTCTTT. The encoded protein is CSARGDRDAFF.

The chain is built from TRBV19 and TRBJ1-2; D not certain. The CDR3 covers 13 residues. Per the germline V gene, CDR1 is LNHDA and CDR2 is SQIVND (reference sequence). V lost 8 bases, J lost 0 bases, and 10 bases lay in between. CDR3 DNA: TGTGCCAGTCGGGCGGACGCTAACTATGGCTACACCTTC. It is translated as CASRADANYGYTF.

The chain has TRBV5-1 and TRBJ2-1; the match to TRBD2 covers 8 bases. Germline V CDR1 and CDR2: SGHRS, YFSETQ. The J segment lost 4 bases and the V segment lost 4 bases, leaving 10 bases of the junction unmatched. This CDR3 has 16 amino acids. In DNA, the CDR3 is TGCGCCAGCAGCATCACAGCGGGAGTCACGTACAATGAGCAGTTCTTC. Protein sequence: CASSITAGVTYNEQFF.

This clone was observed a single time. The chain uses TRBV5-4 and TRBJ2-1; 9 bases are a match to TRBD2. This CDR3 is built from 15 residues. From germline, CDR1 is SGHNT and CDR2 YYREEE (reference sequence). V was clipped by 4 bases and J by 2 bases; unmatched bases: 4. This chain's CDR3 is CASSNRLAAYNEQFF. The CDR3 nucleotides read TGTGCCAGCAGCAACCGACTAGCGGCCTACAATGAGCAGTTCTTC.

The gene calls are TRBV27 and TRBJ1-6; D remains unclear. Germline-derived CDR1 and CDR2 are MNHEY and SMNVEV (reference sequence). V was clipped by 7 bases and J by 4 bases, with 17 bases between them. This CDR3 has 16 amino acids. The CDR3 sequence is CASTLGSGRYNSPLHF. In DNA, the CDR3 is TGTGCCAGCACTCTGGGGTCCGGGAGGTATAATTCACCCCTCCACTTT.

This chain connects TRBV7-7 to TRBJ2-3; the D gene is possibly TRBD1 (6 bases). Per germline, CDR1 SSHAT and CDR2 FNYEAQ (reference sequence). The CDR3 sequence is 14 residues long. The V end lost 5 bases, the J end lost 2 bases, and 11 bases lay between the germline ends. The DNA of the CDR3 is TGTGCCAGCAGCCTCGGGACATCCACAGATACGCAGTATTTT. It translates to CASSLGTSTDTQYF.

This chain joins TRBV4-2 and TRBJ2-1; no definite D call. Germline CDR1 and CDR2: LGHNA and YNFKEQ. This CDR3 comprises 16 residues. With 2 bases removed from V and 2 bases from J, the gap between germline ends came to 13 bases. The CDR3 protein is CASSQRTTPPYNEQFF. DNA for the CDR3: TGTGCCAGCAGCCAACGGACCACCCCCCCCTACAATGAGCAGTTCTTC.

A single count supports this clone. This chain links TRBV10-1 with TRBJ2-6, with no clear D. CDR3 length: 15 residues. The germline V gene encodes CDR1 WNHNN and CDR2 SYGVQD (reference sequence). Trimming took 5 bases from V and 0 from J, leaving 8 bases between them. CDR3 DNA sequence: TGCGCCAGCAGTCCACCCCTCTCTGGGGCCAACGTCCTGACTTTC. Encoded protein: CASSPPLSGANVLTF.

V gene TRBV25-1 combines with J gene TRBJ1-1; TRBD1 aligns across 9 bases. The CDR3 is made up of 13 amino acids. CDR1 is MGHDK and CDR2 is SYGVNS in the germline V gene. V lost 5 bases and J lost 6; bases outside the gene matches: 4. The CDR3 nucleotides read TGTGCCAGCAGTACCACAGGGGGCTCTGAAGCTTTCTTT. This translates into CASSTTGGSEAFF.

This chain uses TRBV19 with TRBJ1-5, with 9 bases that match TRBD1. This CDR3 has 17 amino acids. V was pared by 3 bases and J by 2 bases, with 8 bases of the junction left unmatched. CDR1 and CDR2 from the germline V gene are LNHDA and SQIVND (reference sequence). CDR3 nucleotide sequence: TGTGCCAGTAGTATGGGACAGGGTGGAACGGGCAATCAGCCCCAGCATTTT. Its translation: CASSMGQGGTGNQPQHF.

This chain joins TRBV11-2 and TRBJ2-1; 15 positions match TRBD2. The V gene's germline CDR1 is SGHAT and CDR2 FQNNGV. J was trimmed by 12 bases and V by 0 bases; bases with no gene match: 9. This CDR3 has 17 amino acids. CDR3 loop: CASSLDRTSGRAGGQFF. The CDR3 DNA is TGTGCCAGCAGCTTAGACCGGACTAGCGGGAGGGCCGGGGGGCAGTTCTTC. Full variable domain (rest looked up from reference TRBV11-2 and TRBJ2-1): EAGVAQSPRYKIIEKRQSVAFWCNPISGHATLYWYQQILGQGPKLLIQFQNNGVVDDSQLPKDRFSAERLKGVDSTLKIQPAKLEDSAVYLCASSLDRTSGRAGGQFFGPGTRLTVL.

This chain connects TRBV15 to TRBJ2-2, with no clear D. Germline CDR1 is LNHNV and CDR2 is YYDKDF (reference sequence). Deletions cut 0 bases from V and 2 bases from J, with 7 bases between. CDR3 size: 15 residues. CDR3 region: CATSRDGSNTGELFF. As DNA, the CDR3 is TGTGCCACCAGCAGAGACGGCTCTAACACCGGGGAGCTGTTTTTT.

This clone has at least ten counts. The chain has TRBV4-2 and TRBJ2-7; D call uncertain. Germline CDR1 LGHNA, CDR2 YNFKEQ. This CDR3 is 16 amino acids long. The V end was cut by 0 bases, the J end by 2 bases, with 14 bases between. The CDR3 is CASSQDGERRAYEQYF. As DNA, the CDR3 is TGTGCCAGCAGCCAAGACGGAGAGAGACGGGCCTACGAGCAGTACTTC.

This rearrangement joins TRBV4-2 to TRBJ1-5; unclear D gene. Trimming took off 0 bases at V and 7 bases at J, with 13 bases between the two ends. Germline values: CDR1 LGHNA, CDR2 YNFKEQ. CDR3 length equals 15 residues. This chain's CDR3 is CASSQEERRPQPQHF. CDR3 in DNA: TGTGCCAGCAGCCAAGAAGAACGGAGGCCCCAGCCCCAGCATTTT.

This clone showed up just a few times. The chain is built from TRBV5-6 and TRBJ1-1; D gene uncertain. The germline gives CDR1 SGHDT, CDR2 YYEEEE. There are 16 residues in the CDR3. With 4 bases removed from V and 0 bases from J, the gap between germline ends came to 16 bases. Here the CDR3 DNA reads TGTGCCAGCAGCCGGATTACTTTGAATCTGAACACTGAAGCTTTCTTT. As protein: CASSRITLNLNTEAFF.